The present T cell receptor (beta chain) was sequenced within a study of regulatory T cells in long-lasting Graves disease. Time point denoted: newly diagnosed GD, antithyroid drugs for less than 3 months. From PBMCs, RNA was extracted and then used to make the TCR library. Germline-derived CDR1 and CDR2 are SGHAT and FQNNGV. V was pared by 1 base and J by 0 bases, with 7 bases between. CDR3 length: 15 amino acids. Through Arm-PCR of CDR3 regions and iRepertoire HTBI primers, TCR beta libraries were built. As handled by the study authors: Throughout the samples, researchers identified 55 to 65 TRBV and roughly 14 TRBJ segments. TCRdb re-called the multiplex PCR reads with MiXCR, one entry per CDR3 protein. TCRdb assigned the V and J calls; the authors' analysis was not used. The sample contains more than 450,000 distinct CDR3 sequences, about 17% of which appear only once. At least ten counts were recorded for this clonotype.

This sample also appeared in a second study, on T cells in Graves' hyperthyroidism and ophthalmopathy. That publication notes: From stable hyperthyroidism, ophthalmopathy was separated by a 13 V-J model.

The chain employs TRBV11-2 and TRBJ1-3, with no clear D. This specimen consisted of peripheral blood mononuclear cells (PBMCs), obtained at new diagnosis, from a patient treated with antithyroid drugs. The TCR originated in a middle-aged man with Graves disease. The CDR3 coding sequence is TGTGCCAGCAGCTTAGGACTGCTCTCTGGAAACACCATATATTTT. Translating gives CASSLGLLSGNTIYF.